This TCR beta chain was captured by sequencing in a study of a mutant IDH1 vaccine in newly diagnosed glioma. Study-level information: Sex among treated patients split approximately 62% male, roughly 38% female; mean age was approximately 40 years. Earlier care involved radiotherapy, temozolomide, or both, and the majority received both.

As for time point: baseline, week 1 (first vaccination visit). As to treatment: pre-vaccination baseline after standard-of-care therapy. The donor cohort comprised cases of new WHO grade 3 or 4 IDH1-mutant, ATRX-lost astrocytoma. Profiling relied on immunoSEQ multiplex PCR, and the TCRdb table lists in-frame clones only, not all of them. The sample includes about 51,000 clones, about three quarters of them seen just once. As for this clone: Antigen unknown.

General study points: Changes in the top peripheral T cell clonotypes seemingly had no bearing on pseudoprogression.

The input for sequencing was PBMCs, taken from a glioma patient treated with radiotherapy, temozolomide or both. The clonotype originates from a woman aged 40 to 50 with glioma.

CDR3 DNA sequence: TGTGCCTGGAGTGGCAAGGGCAGGCTCTCCTACAATGAGCAGTTCTTC. This translates into CAWSGKGRLSYNEQFF. This chain connects TRBV30 to TRBJ2-1; D uncertain. Trimming took off 1 base at V and 0 bases at J, with 13 bases between the two ends. This CDR3 spans 16 amino acids. Germline V gives CDR1 GTSNPN, CDR2 SVGIG (reference sequence).